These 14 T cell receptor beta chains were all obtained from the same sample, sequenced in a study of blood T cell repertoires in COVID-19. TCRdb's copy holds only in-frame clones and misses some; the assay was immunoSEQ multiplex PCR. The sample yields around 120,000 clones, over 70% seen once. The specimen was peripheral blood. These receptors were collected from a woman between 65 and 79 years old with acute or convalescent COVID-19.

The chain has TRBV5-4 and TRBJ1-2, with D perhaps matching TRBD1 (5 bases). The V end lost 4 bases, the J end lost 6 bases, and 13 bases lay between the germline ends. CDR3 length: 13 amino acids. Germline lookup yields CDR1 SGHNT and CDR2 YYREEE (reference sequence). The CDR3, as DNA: TGTGCCAGCAGCCAAGACAGCAGAGATGGCTACACCTTC. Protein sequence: CASSQDSRDGYTF.

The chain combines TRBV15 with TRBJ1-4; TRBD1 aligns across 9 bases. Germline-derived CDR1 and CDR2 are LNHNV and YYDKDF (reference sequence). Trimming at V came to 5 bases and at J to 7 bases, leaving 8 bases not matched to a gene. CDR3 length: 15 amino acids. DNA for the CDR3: TGTGCCACCAGCGGTGGCGGGACAGGGTTTGAAAAACTGTTTTTT. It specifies CATSGGGTGFEKLFF.

The DNA for the CDR3 is TGTGCCAGTAGTCGGGAAAGCTCCTACAATGAGCAGTTCTTC. As protein: CASSRESSYNEQFF. J is TRBJ2-1 and V is TRBV19; maybe TRBD2 (5 bases). Per germline, CDR1 LNHDA and CDR2 SQIVND (reference sequence). The CDR3 runs 14 residues. V lost 5 bases to trimming and J lost 0 bases, with 8 bases between them.

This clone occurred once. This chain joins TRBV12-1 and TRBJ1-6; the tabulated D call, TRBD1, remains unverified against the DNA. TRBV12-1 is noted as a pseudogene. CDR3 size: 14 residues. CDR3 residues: CASSLDRAHTALHF. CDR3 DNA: TGTGCCAGCAGCCTAGACAGGGCCCATACGGCCCTCCACTTT.

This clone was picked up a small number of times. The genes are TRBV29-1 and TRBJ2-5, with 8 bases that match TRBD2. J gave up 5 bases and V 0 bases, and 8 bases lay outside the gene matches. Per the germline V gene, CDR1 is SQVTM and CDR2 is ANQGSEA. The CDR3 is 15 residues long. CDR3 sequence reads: CSVEDLGLAGETQYF. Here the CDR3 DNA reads TGCAGCGTTGAAGATTTAGGACTAGCAGGGGAGACCCAGTACTTC.

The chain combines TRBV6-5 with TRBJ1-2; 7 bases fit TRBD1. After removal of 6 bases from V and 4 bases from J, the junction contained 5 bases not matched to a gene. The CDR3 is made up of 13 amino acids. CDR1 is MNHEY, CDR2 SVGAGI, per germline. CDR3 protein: CASRGGQSYGYTF. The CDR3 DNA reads TGTGCCAGCAGAGGGGGCCAATCCTATGGCTACACCTTC.

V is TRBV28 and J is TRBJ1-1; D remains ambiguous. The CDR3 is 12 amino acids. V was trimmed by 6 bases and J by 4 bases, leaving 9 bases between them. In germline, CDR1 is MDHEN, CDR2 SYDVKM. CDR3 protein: CASSSGVTEAFF. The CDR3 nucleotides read TGTGCCAGCAGCTCCGGGGTCACTGAAGCTTTCTTT.

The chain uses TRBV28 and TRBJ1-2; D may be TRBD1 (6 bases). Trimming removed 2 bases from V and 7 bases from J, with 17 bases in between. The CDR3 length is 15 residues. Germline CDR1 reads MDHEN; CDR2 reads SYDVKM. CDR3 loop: CASSLRDTSQGGYTF. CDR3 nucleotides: TGTGCCAGCAGTTTACGGGACACATCGCAGGGTGGCTACACCTTC.

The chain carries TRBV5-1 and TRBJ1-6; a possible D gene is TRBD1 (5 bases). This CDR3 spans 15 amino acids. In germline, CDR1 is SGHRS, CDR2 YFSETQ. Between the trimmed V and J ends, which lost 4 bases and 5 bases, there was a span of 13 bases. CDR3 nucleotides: TGCGCCAGCAGCCTTGGGGCACAGAATAATTCACCCCTCCACTTT. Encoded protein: CASSLGAQNNSPLHF.

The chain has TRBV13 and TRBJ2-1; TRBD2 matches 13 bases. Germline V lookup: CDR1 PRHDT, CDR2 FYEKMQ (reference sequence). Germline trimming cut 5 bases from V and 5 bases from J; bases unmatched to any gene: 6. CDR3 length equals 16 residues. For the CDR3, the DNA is TGTGCCAGCAGCGCCATGGGACTAGCGGGAAACAATGAGCAGTTCTTC. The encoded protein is CASSAMGLAGNNEQFF.

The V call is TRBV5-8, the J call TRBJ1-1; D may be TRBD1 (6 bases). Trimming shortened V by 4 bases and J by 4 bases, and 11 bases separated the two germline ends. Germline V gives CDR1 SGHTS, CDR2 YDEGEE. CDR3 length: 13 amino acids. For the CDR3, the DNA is TGTGCCAGCAGCCCTAGGGGGTCCACTGAAGCTTTCTTT. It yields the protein CASSPRGSTEAFF. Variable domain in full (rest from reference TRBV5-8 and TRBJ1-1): EAGVTQSPTHLIKTRGQQATLRCSPISGHTSVYWYQQALGLGLQFLLWYDEGEERNRGNFPPRFSGRQFPNYSSELNVNALELEDSALYLCASSPRGSTEAFFGQGTRLTVV.

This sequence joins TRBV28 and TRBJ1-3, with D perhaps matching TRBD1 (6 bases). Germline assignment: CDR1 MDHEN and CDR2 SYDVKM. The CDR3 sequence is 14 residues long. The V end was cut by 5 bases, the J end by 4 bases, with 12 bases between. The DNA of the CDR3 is TGTGCCAGCAGTACACAGGGACCCGGAAACACCATATATTTT. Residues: CASSTQGPGNTIYF.

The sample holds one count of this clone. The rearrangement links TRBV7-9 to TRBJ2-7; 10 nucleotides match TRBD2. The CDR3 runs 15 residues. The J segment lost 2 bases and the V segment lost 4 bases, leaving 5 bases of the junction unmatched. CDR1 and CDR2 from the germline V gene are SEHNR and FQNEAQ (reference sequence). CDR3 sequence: CASSWIAGGTYEQYF. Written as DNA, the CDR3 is TGTGCCAGCAGCTGGATAGCGGGGGGAACCTACGAGCAGTACTTC.

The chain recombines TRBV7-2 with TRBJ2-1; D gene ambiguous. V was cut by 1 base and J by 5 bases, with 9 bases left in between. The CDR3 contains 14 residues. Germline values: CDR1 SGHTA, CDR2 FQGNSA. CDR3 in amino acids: CASSLGAANNEQFF. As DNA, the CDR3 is TGTGCCAGCAGCTTAGGGGCAGCAAACAATGAGCAGTTCTTC.